These 29 T cell receptor beta chains were all obtained from the same sample, sequenced in a study of Ad26.COV2.S vaccination and SARS-CoV-2 variants. TCRdb's table, derived via immunoSEQ multiplex PCR, lists solely in-frame clones and lacks some. The sample carries about 98,000 clones, roughly 75% recorded once. The sequenced sample was peripheral blood, obtained after recovery from COVID-19. These receptors were collected from a human donor who had recovered from COVID-19.

This sequence joins TRBV12-5 and TRBJ2-7; D is ambiguous. The CDR3 spans 13 residues. Trimming pared 7 bases from V and 1 base from J, leaving 11 bases between. Germline CDR1 and CDR2: LGHNT and FRNRAP. CDR3 region: CASALYGSYEQYF. CDR3 nucleotides: TGTGCTAGTGCCCTCTATGGGTCCTACGAGCAGTACTTC. Combining the CDR3 with reference TRBV12-5 and TRBJ2-7 gives the whole variable domain DARVTQTPRHKVTEMGQEVTMRCQPILGHNTVFWYRQTMMQGLELLAYFRNRAPLDDSGMPKDRFSAEMPDATLATLKIQPSEPRDSAVYFCASALYGSYEQYFGPGTRLTVT.

The gene calls are TRBV5-1 and TRBJ1-1; no definite D call. In germline, CDR1 is SGHRS, CDR2 YFSETQ. This CDR3 region has 14 residues. With 1 base removed from V and 1 base from J, the gap between germline ends came to 8 bases. Here the CDR3 reads CASSLTQANTEAFF. The CDR3 DNA is TGCGCCAGCAGCTTGACGCAGGCGAACACTGAAGCTTTCTTT.

The chain has TRBV6-6 and TRBJ1-2; TRBD1 is a possible D gene (6 bases). Per germline, CDR1 MNHNY and CDR2 SVGAGI (reference sequence). V was trimmed by 4 bases and J by 0 bases, leaving 12 bases between them. This CDR3 is 15 amino acids long. DNA for the CDR3: TGTGCCAGCAGTTTGCTCGGGACAACTAACTATGGCTACACCTTC. Translating it yields CASSLLGTTNYGYTF.

V is TRBV28 and J is TRBJ2-5, with 11 bases fitting TRBD2. CDR3 length: 16 amino acids. J gave up 1 base and V 4 bases, and 5 bases lay outside the gene matches. CDR1 MDHEN and CDR2 SYDVKM come from the germline V gene. The CDR3 region is CASSWPGTSGQETQYF. The CDR3 DNA reads TGTGCCAGCAGTTGGCCGGGGACTAGCGGCCAAGAGACCCAGTACTTC.

The V call is TRBV30, the J call TRBJ2-1; 9 bases line up with TRBD2. The CDR3 runs to 14 residues. In germline, CDR1 is GTSNPN, CDR2 SVGIG (reference sequence). J lost 12 bases, V lost 3 bases, and 12 bases had no gene match. CDR3 sequence: CAWRSAGGRSGQFF. CDR3 DNA sequence: TGTGCCTGGAGATCCGCGGGGGGGCGGTCAGGGCAGTTCTTC. The variable domain in full, completed from reference TRBV30 and TRBJ2-1, reads SQTIHQWPATLVQPVGSPLSLECTVEGTSNPNLYWYRQAAGRGLQLLFYSVGIGQISSEVPQNLSASRPQDRQFILSSKKLLLSDSGFYLCAWRSAGGRSGQFFGPGTRLTVL.

This chain uses TRBV7-2 with TRBJ2-1, with D perhaps given as TRBD1 or TRBD2 (5 bases each). Germline V gives CDR1 SGHTA, CDR2 FQGNSA. The CDR3 is made up of 15 amino acids. V was trimmed by 4 bases and J by 7 bases, leaving 17 bases between them. CDR3 DNA: TGTGCCAGCAGCTATGGGATGGGGGACCGGAATGAGCAGTTCTTC. This sequence encodes CASSYGMGDRNEQFF.

The chain couples TRBV30 to TRBJ1-4, with no clear D. This CDR3 has 14 amino acids. With 1 base removed from V and 4 bases from J, the gap between germline ends came to 10 bases. Germline values: CDR1 GTSNPN, CDR2 SVGIG (reference sequence). In DNA, the CDR3 is TGTGCCTGGAGTGCCGCGCGGAGTAATGAAAAACTGTTTTTT. Protein: CAWSAARSNEKLFF. Variable domain in full (rest from reference TRBV30 and TRBJ1-4): SQTIHQWPATLVQPVGSPLSLECTVEGTSNPNLYWYRQAAGRGLQLLFYSVGIGQISSEVPQNLSASRPQDRQFILSSKKLLLSDSGFYLCAWSAARSNEKLFFGSGTQLSVL.

In DNA, the CDR3 is TGTGCCACCAGCAGAGGCGACACGAACTACGAGCAGTACTTC. This encodes CATSRGDTNYEQYF. V gene TRBV15 combines with J gene TRBJ2-7; D is undetermined. CDR3 size: 14 residues. Germline CDR1 and CDR2: LNHNV and YYDKDF (reference sequence). V lost 1 base to trimming and J lost 3 bases, with 10 bases between them.

The genes are TRBV4-3 and TRBJ2-3, with D unclear. Looked up from germline, CDR1 is LGHNA and CDR2 is YSLEER. V gave up 6 bases and J gave up 2 bases, with 15 bases separating them. The CDR3 length is 15 residues. This CDR3 reads CASRPGPSTTDTQYF. In DNA, the CDR3 is TGCGCCAGCAGACCCGGGCCAAGCACCACAGATACGCAGTATTTT.

The rearrangement joins TRBV6-5 to TRBJ1-4, with D uncertain. Germline V gives CDR1 MNHEY, CDR2 SVGAGI. The CDR3 covers 14 residues. V shed 0 bases and J shed 4 bases, with 6 bases lying between them. CDR3 protein: CASSYSESNEKLFF. DNA of the CDR3: TGTGCCAGCAGTTACTCGGAGAGTAATGAAAAACTGTTTTTT.

The chain combines TRBV10-2 with TRBJ1-3, with D possibly being TRBD1 (5 bases). Trimming removed 3 bases at V and 4 bases at J, with 7 bases between. Germline V gives CDR1 WSHSY, CDR2 SAAADI. This CDR3 has 13 amino acids. CDR3 protein: CASSEQVGNTIYF. The CDR3 DNA follows: TGCGCCAGCAGTGAACAGGTCGGAAACACCATATATTTT.

The chain employs TRBV11-2 and TRBJ2-1; D may be TRBD1 (6 bases). Looked up from germline, CDR1 is SGHAT and CDR2 is FQNNGV. The CDR3 extends over 13 amino acids. V lost 5 bases and J 5 bases, leaving 10 bases between the germline ends. CDR3 loop: CASSQGGNNEQFF. The CDR3 DNA reads TGTGCCAGCAGCCAAGGGGGTAACAATGAGCAGTTCTTC.

The rearrangement joins TRBV4-1 to TRBJ2-7; D is possibly TRBD1 or TRBD2 (5 bases each). Trimming pared 1 base from V and 2 bases from J, leaving 12 bases between. From germline, CDR1 is MGHRA and CDR2 YSYEKL. The CDR3 length is 15 residues. DNA for the CDR3: TGCGCCAGCAGCCAAGCTTTCGGGACCGCCTACGAGCAGTACTTC. Translating gives CASSQAFGTAYEQYF.

DNA for the CDR3: TGTGCCAGCAGCCCACCAGGGTTAGCTAATGAAAAACTGTTTTTT. Its translation: CASSPPGLANEKLFF. The chain recombines TRBV3-1 (or the pseudogene TRBV3-2) with TRBJ1-4; TRBD1 is a possible D gene (5 bases). Deletions cut 4 bases from V and 3 bases from J, with 12 bases between. This CDR3 has 15 residues. Germline CDR1 is LGHDT and CDR2 is YNNKEL (reference sequence).

This clone has just one count. In nucleotides, the CDR3 is TGTGCCAGCAGCTTATCCCCTGATGGCTACAATGAGCAGTTCTTC. Protein sequence: CASSLSPDGYNEQFF. The chain carries TRBV7-2 and TRBJ2-1; D is uncertain. The germline CDR1 and CDR2 sequences are SGHTA and FQGNSA. The CDR3 is made up of 15 amino acids. V was shortened by 2 bases and J by 3 bases, with 11 bases between the two germline ends.

For the CDR3, the DNA is TGTGCCAGCAGTTTAAACAGGATCGGGACCCAGTACTTC. It translates to CASSLNRIGTQYF. The chain carries TRBV12-3 or TRBV12-4 and TRBJ2-5, with D possibly TRBD1 on 5 matching bases. Trimming shortened V by 2 bases and J by 7 bases, and 11 bases separated the two germline ends. This CDR3 is 13 amino acids long.

This sequence joins TRBV27 and TRBJ2-7; D uncertain. CDR1 MNHEY and CDR2 SMNVEV come from the germline V gene (reference sequence). V lost 0 bases to trimming and J lost 12 bases, with 15 bases between them. The CDR3 spans 13 residues. The CDR3 nucleotides are TGTGCCAGCAGTTTATCGAAAAGGTCCCAGCCGTACTTC. This gives the protein CASSLSKRSQPYF.

V and J are TRBV5-4 and TRBJ2-5; D possibly corresponds to TRBD2 (5 bases). Looked up from germline, CDR1 is SGHNT and CDR2 is YYREEE (reference sequence). The CDR3 has 13 residues. V lost 4 bases and J lost 7, with 14 bases in between. The CDR3 DNA sequence: TGTGCCAGCAGCCTGACCGGCGAGGGGACCCAGTACTTC. Translated, it gives CASSLTGEGTQYF.

This clone was seen a single time. The J gene is TRBJ1-1, the V gene TRBV4-3; D is unclear. Germline V gene data show CDR1 as LGHNA and CDR2 as YSLEER. There are 13 residues in the CDR3. Trimming left V 6 bases short and J 5 bases short, with 13 bases between. CDR3 in DNA: TGCGCCAGCAGTTTCGGGGATTTGACTGAAGCTTTCTTT. This encodes CASSFGDLTEAFF.

J is TRBJ2-1 and V is TRBV5-5, with 7 nucleotides matching TRBD1. Trimming took 7 bases from V and 2 from J; bases not matched to a gene: 6. Germline V gene data show CDR1 as SGHKS and CDR2 as YYEKEE (reference sequence). This CDR3 has 14 residues. This CDR3 is CASLRDRTYNEQFF. In nucleotides, the CDR3 is TGTGCCAGCCTCAGGGACAGAACCTACAATGAGCAGTTCTTC.

The chain carries TRBV28 and TRBJ1-5; 8 bases agree with TRBD1. The CDR3 totals 16 residues. The germline CDR1 and CDR2 sequences are MDHEN and SYDVKM. V dropped 5 bases and J dropped 3; count of bases not matched to a gene: 9. CDR3 sequence reads: CASSPLGQGPNQPQHF. In nucleotides, the CDR3 is TGTGCCAGCAGTCCGCTTGGACAGGGCCCCAATCAGCCCCAGCATTTT.

This clone was counted between two and nine times. V gene TRBV6-1 combines with J gene TRBJ2-1, with TRBD1 identical over 9 bases. The CDR3 length is 17 residues. CDR1 and CDR2 from the germline V gene are MNHNS and SASEGT. V lost 4 bases, J lost 4 bases, and 11 bases stayed unmatched. This CDR3 is CASSGYFGDREYNEQFF. Written as DNA, the CDR3 is TGTGCCAGCAGTGGCTATTTTGGGGACAGGGAATACAATGAGCAGTTCTTC.

The CDR3 region has the DNA TGTGCAAGTGGGGCGGGGCTTCAAGAGACCCAGTACTTC. Its translation: CASGAGLQETQYF. The rearrangement joins TRBV6-5 to TRBJ2-5; possible D gene TRBD2, 6 bases. This CDR3 is 13 amino acids long. Germline CDR1 and CDR2: MNHEY and SVGAGI.

The chain combines TRBV5-1 with TRBJ2-5; the match to TRBD1 covers 9 bases. Germline values: CDR1 SGHRS, CDR2 YFSETQ. Trimming took 3 bases from V and 5 from J; bases not matched to a gene: 8. The CDR3 has 15 residues. The chain's CDR3 is CASSSLTQGAETQYF. CDR3 coding DNA: TGCGCCAGCAGCTCGCTTACACAGGGGGCGGAGACCCAGTACTTC.

J is TRBJ2-7 and V is TRBV9, with D possibly matching TRBD1 (6 bases). CDR3 size: 15 residues. V was trimmed by 3 bases and J by 3 bases, leaving 16 bases between them. CDR1 is SGDLS and CDR2 is YYNGEE in the germline V gene. The CDR3 is CASSATGLDDYEQYF. In DNA, the CDR3 is TGTGCCAGCAGCGCCACAGGGCTGGATGACTACGAGCAGTACTTC.

The chain is built from TRBV27 and TRBJ2-1, with D possibly TRBD1 on 5 matching bases. The CDR3 contains 16 residues. The germline CDR1 and CDR2 sequences are MNHEY and SMNVEV (reference sequence). V gave up 4 bases and J gave up 4 bases, with 17 bases separating them. CDR3 region: CASSSRRVPGYNEQFF. The CDR3 nucleotides are TGTGCCAGCAGTTCGCGCAGGGTTCCAGGATACAATGAGCAGTTCTTC.

This rearrangement joins TRBV3-1 (or the pseudogene TRBV3-2) to TRBJ2-4; 7 bases agree with TRBD1. This CDR3 is 13 amino acids long. Germline CDR1 is LGHDT and CDR2 is YNNKEL (reference sequence). The trim removed 4 bases at V and 9 bases at J, leaving 6 bases unmatched. CDR3 residues: CASSRQGVGIQYF. CDR3 in DNA: TGTGCCAGCAGCCGACAGGGAGTTGGCATTCAGTACTTC.

The chain employs TRBV29-1 and TRBJ1-1; D is unclear. Trimming pared 4 bases from V and 8 bases from J, leaving 17 bases between. Germline V lookup: CDR1 SQVTM, CDR2 ANQGSEA. There are 13 residues in the CDR3. The CDR3 nucleotides read TGCAGCGTTGTATCGCCTGCGGCCCGCGAAGCTTTCTTT. Translating it yields CSVVSPAAREAFF.

This chain connects TRBV15 to TRBJ2-6, with D unresolved. The length of the CDR3 is 13 residues. V lost 1 base, J lost 2 bases, and 0 bases lay in between. Germline CDR1 is LNHNV and CDR2 is YYDKDF (reference sequence). This CDR3 reads CATSRAGANVLTF. The CDR3 bases are TGTGCCACCAGCAGAGCTGGGGCCAACGTCCTGACTTTC.